This TCR beta chain appears in the sequencing data of a study of vaccination and CD4 T cells after COVID-19. Study overall: Investigators took post-vaccine samples a median roughly 72 days after dose two, within a range of 14 to 241.

On this clonotype: Its antigen remains unidentified.

The sample's treatment: approximately 10-day PBMC culture with coronavirus spike peptide pools or control peptides (ViraFEST assay). Oncomine TCR Beta short-read sequencing was applied to DNA from cultured CD4+ T cells. Scientists extracted genomic DNA from CD4+ T cells grown in culture. MiXCR, applied by TCRdb to the PCR reads, yields one record per CDR3 protein. The data contain about 14,000 distinct CDR3 sequences, approximately 60% of them seen just once; the ten biggest clones take up roughly 19%. Germline loops: CDR1 SGHDN, CDR2 FVKESK. This CDR3 spans 15 amino acids. V gave up 2 bases and J gave up 3 bases, with 10 bases separating them.

The chain is built from TRBV14 and TRBJ2-2, with a tentative D call TRBD2 (5 bases). This receptor was obtained from a human donor who had recovered from COVID-19. Sequencing was carried out using CD4+ T cells from blood, cultured in vitro. In DNA form, the CDR3 reads TGTGCCAGCAGCCAAAGGAGGTCGGACACCGGGGAGCTGTTTTTT. Amino acids: CASSQRRSDTGELFF.